This TCR beta chain was retrieved from a study of T-cell memory formation after mild COVID-19. Study context: TCR clustering was largely donor specific. Regarding the study as a whole: Those CD4+ clones that contracted were mainly in CM and EM (CD8+ ones in EMRA).

TCRdb itself ran the 5' RACE reads through MiXCR, one entry per CDR3 protein. The table has 360,000 or so distinct CDR3 sequences, approximately 27% seen once. CDR3 length equals 15 residues. Trimming took off 0 bases at V and 3 bases at J, with 12 bases between the two ends. This clonotype was seen only a few times. Its antigen is currently unknown. The source material was PBMCs or a T cell subset sorted from them (not recorded which). V is TRBV12-3 or TRBV12-4 and J is TRBJ2-7; a weak D match, TRBD2 (6 bases). The receptor was isolated from an adult woman who had mild COVID-19 (a few samples of this study predate the infection). Cell type and time point are not known. The CDR3 protein is CASSLAEGRDYEQYF. DNA for the CDR3: TGTGCCAGCAGTTTAGCGGAGGGCAGGGACTACGAGCAGTACTTC.